The next 26 T cell receptor beta chains were all read from a single sample in a study of cytomegalovirus exposure and HLA in healthy donors. Both 60 Vbeta primers and 13 Jbeta primers went into the PCR. The repertoire was sequenced with immunoSEQ multiplex PCR; TCRdb's copy has only in-frame clones and lacks some. The repertoire holds about 160,000 clones, with approximately 82% as singletons. Input material: PBMCs. These receptors originate from a man between 45 and 60 years old in good health and CMV-seropositive.

This clone appeared a single time. The chain is built from TRBV6-5 and TRBJ2-7; D possibly corresponds to TRBD1 (7 bases). Germline CDR1 reads MNHEY; CDR2 reads SVGAGI. The V and J ends lost 10 bases and 3 bases respectively, with 19 bases between them. CDR3 length: 14 residues. The CDR3, as DNA: TGTGCCACCGGTCGGGGGACAGATTACTACGAGCAGTACTTC. It is translated as CATGRGTDYYEQYF.

The V call is TRBV9, the J call TRBJ2-1; 9 bases line up with TRBD2. J gave up 4 bases and V 0 bases, and 2 bases lay outside the gene matches. CDR3 length: 15 amino acids. The germline gives CDR1 SGDLS, CDR2 YYNGEE. In nucleotides, the CDR3 is TGTGCCAGCAGCGTAGGGACTAGCGAATACAATGAGCAGTTCTTC. As protein: CASSVGTSEYNEQFF.

V is TRBV11-3 and J is TRBJ2-7, with D tentatively TRBD1 (5 bases). V was trimmed by 3 bases and J by 1 base, leaving 7 bases between them. Germline values: CDR1 SGHNT, CDR2 YENEEA. The CDR3 is 13 amino acids. The CDR3 loop is CASSLDISYEQYF. The CDR3 nucleotides are TGTGCCAGCAGCTTGGACATTTCCTACGAGCAGTACTTC.

The CDR3 nucleotides read TGTGCCAGCAGCCTATGGGGGACAACCAGCTCCTACGAGCAGTACGTC. This encodes CASSLWGTTSSYEQYV. This chain uses TRBV5-6 with TRBJ2-7; D might be TRBD1 (6 bases). The CDR3 is made up of 16 amino acids. Germline CDR1 is SGHDT and CDR2 is YYEEEE. V lost 4 bases, J lost 0 bases, and 17 bases lay in between.

The CDR3 bases are TGTGCCAGCAGCAAAGGCGCGGACTTGCAGTTCTTC. It translates to CASSKGADLQFF. The V call is TRBV21-1, the J call TRBJ2-1; the listed D gene, TRBD2, was not tested against the DNA. TRBV21-1 is assigned pseudogene status. CDR3 length equals 12 residues.

This chain connects TRBV5-1 to TRBJ2-6, with 9 bases fitting TRBD1. The CDR3 contains 15 residues. The V and J ends lost 5 bases and 13 bases, in that order; junction bases with no gene match: 13. Germline V gene sequence: CDR1 SGHRS, CDR2 YFSETQ. The CDR3 nucleotides are TGCGCCAGCAGTCCACCCGGGACAGGGAGAAAGGTCCTGACTTTC. Amino acids: CASSPPGTGRKVLTF.

This chain uses TRBV7-9 with TRBJ1-4; the D gene is possibly TRBD1 (5 bases). Germline CDR1 SEHNR, CDR2 FQNEAQ (reference sequence). Trimming shortened V by 0 bases and J by 5 bases, and 7 bases separated the two germline ends. The CDR3 loop spans 14 amino acids. CDR3 DNA: TGTGCCAGCAGCTTAGCCAGGGAAAATGAAAAACTGTTTTTT. The encoded protein is CASSLARENEKLFF.

The rearrangement links TRBV14 to TRBJ2-3, with 12 bases fitting TRBD2. Trimming cost V 4 bases and J 2 bases; bases outside gene matches: 4. Germline loops: CDR1 SGHDN, CDR2 FVKESK. This CDR3 spans 16 amino acids. In DNA, the CDR3 is TGTGCCAGCAGCCCACTAGCGGGGGGAATCACAGATACGCAGTATTTT. Amino acid sequence: CASSPLAGGITDTQYF.

The chain has TRBV11-3 and TRBJ1-2; TRBD1 is a possible D gene (5 bases). The V end lost 5 bases, the J end lost 14 bases, and 18 bases lay between the germline ends. CDR1 and CDR2 from the germline V gene are SGHNT and YENEEA. CDR3 size: 12 residues. The CDR3 sequence is CASSLGGGDLTF. The CDR3 coding sequence is TGTGCCAGCAGCCTGGGTGGGGGGGACCTTACCTTC.

V is TRBV19 and J is TRBJ1-1, with 9 bases aligning to TRBD1. Germline V gives CDR1 LNHDA, CDR2 SQIVND (reference sequence). The CDR3 contains 15 residues. V lost 5 bases and J lost 5; bases outside the gene matches: 9. The CDR3 DNA reads TGTGCCAGTAGTGTACCGGGACAGGGATATACTGAAGCTTTCTTT. This codes for CASSVPGQGYTEAFF.

The CDR3, as DNA: TGCGCCAGCAGCCAGGGCGTCCGAGGGCCCTGGGACACTGAAGCTTTCTTT. Its translation is CASSQGVRGPWDTEAFF. The rearrangement links TRBV4-1 to TRBJ1-1, with D hard to call. The V gene lost 3 bases and the J gene lost 3 bases, with 20 bases spanning the gap. Germline CDR1 reads MGHRA; CDR2 reads YSYEKL. CDR3 length: 17 amino acids.

The count of this clone is one. DNA for the CDR3: TGCGCCAGCAGCTTTTCAGGGGTGAACACCGGGGAGCTGTTTTTT. Translating gives CASSFSGVNTGELFF. V gene TRBV5-1 combines with J gene TRBJ2-2; a possible D gene is TRBD1 (6 bases). The CDR3 is made up of 15 amino acids. Deletions cut 2 bases from V and 1 base from J, with 9 bases between. Germline lookup yields CDR1 SGHRS and CDR2 YFSETQ.

The rearrangement links TRBV28 to TRBJ2-7, with 7 bases that match TRBD1. Trimming took 5 bases from V and 3 from J; bases not matched to a gene: 16. CDR1 and CDR2 (germline): MDHEN, SYDVKM. CDR3 size: 17 residues. Written as DNA, the CDR3 is TGTGCCAGCAGTCCCGGGTTGGAACAGGGGTGGTACTACGAGCAGTACGTC. Protein sequence: CASSPGLEQGWYYEQYV.

This chain joins TRBV7-9 and TRBJ1-3, with D perhaps matching TRBD1 (5 bases). Trimming left V 3 bases short and J 2 bases short, with 14 bases between. The CDR3 contains 16 residues. Germline-derived CDR1 and CDR2 are SEHNR and FQNEAQ (reference sequence). The DNA of the CDR3 is TGTGCCAGCAGCTTTGGAGAAAGGGGCCCTGGAAACACCATATATTTT. Residues: CASSFGERGPGNTIYF.

The chain has TRBV2 and TRBJ2-1; TRBD2 agrees at 12 bases. This CDR3 is built from 16 residues. The germline V gene has CDR1 SNHLY and CDR2 FYNNEI. Trimming took 6 bases from V and 10 from J; bases not matched to a gene: 13. The DNA for the CDR3 is TGTGCCAGCAGACCCCTGACTAGCGGGAGAGTCAACGAGCAGTTCTTC. It is translated as CASRPLTSGRVNEQFF.

The chain has TRBV2 and TRBJ2-2, with TRBD2 matching 9 bases. This CDR3 contains 16 residues. V lost 10 bases and J lost 0; bases outside the gene matches: 9. The germline CDR1 and CDR2 sequences are SNHLY and FYNNEI. For the CDR3, the DNA is TGTGCCAAAAGCGCTAGCGGGGTTTCGAACACCGGGGAGCTGTTTTTT. This encodes CAKSASGVSNTGELFF.

In nucleotides, the CDR3 is TGTGCCAGCAGTTTAACAGGGGGCGCAGGACAGCCCCAGCATTTT. Translation: CASSLTGGAGQPQHF. The chain joins TRBV2 to TRBJ1-5; 9 bases fit TRBD1. The CDR3 is 15 residues long. J lost 7 bases, V lost 5 bases, and 9 bases had no gene match. Germline values: CDR1 SNHLY, CDR2 FYNNEI.

This clone was found a few times. This chain links TRBV5-4 with TRBJ2-1; TRBD1 aligns across 11 bases. The CDR3 length is 15 residues. V shed 6 bases and J 4 bases; nucleotides not matched to a gene: 6. Germline CDR1 SGHNT, CDR2 YYREEE (reference sequence). The CDR3 DNA sequence: TGTGCCAGCACCTTCCGGGACAGGGGGTACAATGAGCAGTTCTTC. Its protein is CASTFRDRGYNEQFF.

CDR3 amino acids: CRGGDRGTGELFF. DNA of the CDR3: TGCAGGGGGGGGGACAGGGGTACCGGGGAGCTGTTTTTT. This rearrangement joins TRBV29-1 to TRBJ2-2; 10 bases fit TRBD1. CDR3 length: 13 amino acids. Per the germline V gene, CDR1 is SQVTM and CDR2 is ANQGSEA.

The chain recombines TRBV5-4 with TRBJ1-1; 7 nucleotides agree with TRBD1. Germline V gene data show CDR1 as SGHNT and CDR2 as YYREEE (reference sequence). This CDR3 is 11 amino acids long. J lost 11 bases, V lost 6 bases, and 7 bases had no gene match. CDR3 nucleotide sequence: TGTGCCAGCACCTCCGACAGGGTGGCTTTCTTT. This sequence encodes CASTSDRVAFF.

The chain employs TRBV15 and TRBJ2-7; 8 bases fit TRBD1. CDR3 length: 14 residues. The V gene's germline CDR1 is LNHNV and CDR2 YYDKDF (reference sequence). The V and J ends lost 3 bases and 7 bases, in that order; junction bases with no gene match: 8. CDR3 region: CATSRGQALGEQYF. CDR3 in DNA: TGTGCCACCAGCAGGGGACAGGCCCTAGGGGAGCAGTACTTC.

This clone was detected only a few times. The genes are TRBV5-1 and TRBJ1-1; TRBD1 agrees at 7 bases. The CDR3 sequence is 14 residues long. V lost 5 bases and J lost 1; bases outside the gene matches: 5. Germline V gene lookup returns CDR1 SGHRS and CDR2 YFSETQ. The CDR3 region is CASRMSGGNTEAFF. CDR3 DNA: TGCGCCAGCAGAATGTCAGGGGGGAACACTGAAGCTTTCTTT.

The rearrangement links TRBV7-9 to TRBJ1-1, with D possibly being TRBD1 (5 bases). Trimming stripped 0 bases from V and 6 bases from J, with 14 bases between. This CDR3 is built from 15 residues. CDR1 SEHNR and CDR2 FQNEAQ come from the germline V gene (reference sequence). CDR3 nucleotides: TGTGCCAGCAGCTTAGCGCTAGGACACCTGCCTGAAGCTTTCTTT. Amino acid sequence: CASSLALGHLPEAFF.

The rearrangement links TRBV19 to TRBJ2-7; 9 bases fit TRBD1. This CDR3 has 15 amino acids. V dropped 5 bases and J dropped 3; count of bases not matched to a gene: 8. Germline V gene data show CDR1 as LNHDA and CDR2 as SQIVND (reference sequence). The CDR3 here is CASSHNRDRDYEQYF. The DNA for the CDR3 is TGTGCCAGTAGTCATAATCGGGACAGGGACTACGAGCAGTACTTC.

The V gene is TRBV6-5, the J gene TRBJ2-1, with a possible D match to TRBD2 (6 bases). The CDR3 length is 16 residues. V lost 0 bases to trimming and J lost 10 bases, with 19 bases between them. The germline V gene has CDR1 MNHEY and CDR2 SVGAGI. The CDR3 coding sequence is TGTGCCAGCAGTTACTCTTCGCGGGGCCCCTGGTCAGAGCAGTTCTTC. Its translation: CASSYSSRGPWSEQFF.

This clone was counted only a few times. The chain employs TRBV25-1 and TRBJ2-7; tentatively, D is TRBD1 (7 bases). Germline V gene lookup returns CDR1 MGHDK and CDR2 SYGVNS. The CDR3 is 16 amino acids. Trimming removed 3 bases from V and 0 bases from J, with 15 bases in between. The CDR3 region is CASSDPTGRDSYEQYF. In DNA, the CDR3 is TGTGCCAGCAGTGATCCGACAGGGCGGGACTCCTACGAGCAGTACTTC.